What follows are 15 T cell receptor beta chains derived from one specimen sequenced in a study of T cell responses to AZD1222 COVID-19 vaccine. Using immunoSEQ multiplex PCR, the repertoire was profiled, and TCRdb retains in-frame clones only, with some absent. This sample has about 79,000 clones, with roughly 87% found just once. The material sequenced was peripheral blood, taken 28 days after the second AZD1222 dose. These receptors were taken from an adult who received the AZD1222 COVID-19 vaccine.

The V and J genes are TRBV30 and TRBJ2-5; 15 bases agree with TRBD2. The CDR3 is 18 amino acids. With 2 bases clipped from V and 4 bases from J, the junction kept 11 bases outside the gene matches. Germline CDR1 reads GTSNPN; CDR2 reads SVGIG (reference sequence). CDR3 in amino acids: CAWSRRTSGRARTETQYF. The CDR3 nucleotides read TGTGCCTGGAGTAGGAGGACTAGCGGGAGGGCCAGGACAGAGACCCAGTACTTC.

This sequence joins TRBV6-2 or TRBV6-3 and TRBJ2-1; a weak D match, TRBD2 (5 bases). Germline values: CDR1 MNHEY, CDR2 SVGEGT. With 4 bases removed from V and 1 base from J, the gap between germline ends came to 8 bases. This CDR3 is built from 14 residues. The CDR3 region is CASSFGGSYNEQFF. The CDR3 DNA is TGTGCCAGCAGTTTCGGCGGGTCCTACAATGAGCAGTTCTTC.

This rearrangement joins TRBV5-6 to TRBJ2-7; 8 nucleotides align to TRBD2. CDR3 length: 15 amino acids. Germline CDR1 SGHDT, CDR2 YYEEEE. After removal of 2 bases from V and 3 bases from J, the junction contained 7 bases not matched to a gene. The CDR3 nucleotides are TGTGCCAGCAGCTTCGCGGGAGGCTCAAACTACGAGCAGTACTTC. As protein: CASSFAGGSNYEQYF.

The chain carries TRBV19 and TRBJ2-6; the D gene is possibly TRBD2 (6 bases). CDR1 LNHDA and CDR2 SQIVND come from the germline V gene (reference sequence). V dropped 5 bases and J dropped 0 bases, with 14 bases sitting between them. The CDR3 spans 17 residues. CDR3 loop: CASSWGDLRSGANVLTF. The CDR3 DNA reads as TGTGCCAGTAGTTGGGGGGACCTCCGCTCTGGGGCCAACGTCCTGACTTTC.

The rearrangement uses TRBV27 and TRBJ2-1; maybe TRBD2 (5 bases). Deletions cut 6 bases from V and 8 bases from J, with 11 bases between. The germline V gene has CDR1 MNHEY and CDR2 SMNVEV (reference sequence). There are 12 residues in the CDR3. The CDR3 loop reads CASRGNSDEQFF. CDR3 sequence (DNA): TGTGCCAGCAGGGGGAATAGCGATGAGCAGTTCTTC.

The chain couples TRBV19 to TRBJ2-7; a possible D gene is TRBD2 (6 bases). Trimming took off 7 bases at V and 2 bases at J, with 18 bases between the two ends. In germline, CDR1 is LNHDA, CDR2 SQIVND (reference sequence). The CDR3 contains 15 residues. CDR3 nucleotides: TGTGCCAGTACCGTCAAGTCCGGAGGGACCTACGAGCAGTACTTC. It is translated as CASTVKSGGTYEQYF.

A few counts support this clone. The chain couples TRBV29-1 to TRBJ2-7, with a tentative D call TRBD2 (6 bases). The CDR3 length is 15 residues. Germline V CDR1 and CDR2: SQVTM, ANQGSEA. V shed 2 bases and J shed 1 base, with 15 bases lying between them. The CDR3 loop reads CSVELGLATSYEQYF. CDR3 bases: TGCAGCGTTGAATTAGGTCTAGCGACTTCCTACGAGCAGTACTTC.

The chain has TRBV11-2 and TRBJ2-2; D uncertain. CDR1 is SGHAT and CDR2 is FQNNGV in the germline V gene. The CDR3 contains 14 residues. The V and J ends lost 4 bases and 2 bases respectively, with 8 bases between them. CDR3 coding DNA: TGTGCCAGCAGCTCCCTTCTCAACACCGGGGAGCTGTTTTTT. Protein: CASSSLLNTGELFF. Supplemented by reference TRBV11-2 and TRBJ2-2, the full variable domain reads EAGVAQSPRYKIIEKRQSVAFWCNPISGHATLYWYQQILGQGPKLLIQFQNNGVVDDSQLPKDRFSAERLKGVDSTLKIQPAKLEDSAVYLCASSSLLNTGELFFGEGSRLTVL.

The chain employs TRBV28 and TRBJ1-5; possibly TRBD1 for D (5 bases). V dropped 7 bases and J dropped 7 bases, with 17 bases sitting between them. Per germline, CDR1 MDHEN and CDR2 SYDVKM. The CDR3 length is 14 residues. CDR3 sequence reads: CASTPGGSRQPQHF. CDR3 bases: TGTGCCAGCACCCCCGGGGGGTCTAGGCAGCCCCAGCATTTT.

As to this clone: Additional DNA sequences in this sample encode the identical CDR3. V is TRBV3-1 (or the pseudogene TRBV3-2) and J is TRBJ2-7; D unresolved. Trimming took off 0 bases at V and 0 bases at J, with 3 bases between the two ends. The CDR3 runs 13 residues. Germline CDR1 LGHDT, CDR2 YNNKEL (reference sequence). The CDR3 sequence: CASSQEASYEQYF. The DNA of the CDR3 is TGTGCCAGCAGCCAAGAGGCCTCCTACGAGCAGTACTTC.

V and J are TRBV3-1 (or the pseudogene TRBV3-2) and TRBJ2-7, with 12 bases aligning to TRBD2. CDR3 length: 17 residues. Germline assignment: CDR1 LGHDT and CDR2 YNNKEL (reference sequence). Trimming removed 4 bases from V and 4 bases from J; junction bases left unmatched: 11. The CDR3 sequence is CASSLTSGRWRGYEQYF. The CDR3 DNA is TGTGCCAGCAGCCTGACTAGCGGGAGATGGAGGGGGTACGAGCAGTACTTC.

The rearrangement uses TRBV19 and TRBJ2-7; D is undetermined. The length of the CDR3 is 13 residues. CDR1 and CDR2 (germline): LNHDA, SQIVND (reference sequence). V shed 3 bases and J shed 4 bases, with 10 bases lying between them. CDR3 residues: CASSIAERYEQYF. Here the CDR3 DNA reads TGTGCCAGTAGTATTGCAGAGAGATACGAGCAGTACTTC. Full variable domain (rest looked up from reference TRBV19 and TRBJ2-7): DGGITQSPKYLFRKEGQNVTLSCEQNLNHDAMYWYRQDPGQGLRLIYYSQIVNDFQKGDIAEGYSVSREKKESFPLTVTSAQKNPTAFYLCASSIAERYEQYFGPGTRLTVT.

This rearrangement joins TRBV21-1 to TRBJ2-2; the D call in the table, TRBD1, was not verified against the DNA. TRBV21-1 is an annotated pseudogene. The CDR3 spans 16 residues. DNA of the CDR3: TGTGCCAGCAGCAAAGGGGGACAAGTGGACACCGGGGAGCTGTTTTTT. It specifies CASSKGGQVDTGELFF.

The chain is built from TRBV30 and TRBJ1-2; 7 positions agree with TRBD1. CDR3 length equals 13 residues. The germline V gene encodes CDR1 GTSNPN and CDR2 SVGIG (reference sequence). V lost 2 bases and J lost 7; bases outside the gene matches: 7. The CDR3 here is CAWSTTGAAGYTF. The CDR3 DNA follows: TGTGCCTGGAGTACTACAGGGGCGGCTGGCTACACCTTC.

The rearrangement joins TRBV27 to TRBJ2-1; 11 positions agree with TRBD2. The germline V gene encodes CDR1 MNHEY and CDR2 SMNVEV (reference sequence). V lost 3 bases to trimming and J lost 0 bases; unmatched junction nucleotides: 1. CDR3 length: 16 amino acids. CDR3 sequence: CASSFTSGSSYNEQFF. The CDR3, as DNA: TGTGCCAGCAGTTTTACTAGCGGGAGCTCCTACAATGAGCAGTTCTTC.